This T cell receptor beta chain was captured by sequencing in a study of PD-L1 blockade in urothelial cancer. Germline CDR1 is MNHEY and CDR2 is SVGAGI. This CDR3 spans 13 amino acids. Trimming stripped 2 bases from V and 3 bases from J, with 8 bases between. Assay: immunoSEQ multiplex PCR; the TCRdb copy retains only in-frame clones and omits some. Of tens of thousands of clones listed, about 87% are singletons. There were between 1 and 8 samples from each patient, taken pretreatment and on-treatment. This clone was seen more than once but under ten times. The clonotype originates from a man in his forties or fifties with urothelial cancer. The chain uses TRBV6-5 and TRBJ2-7, with D possibly TRBD2 on 6 matching bases. The sample here was PBMCs, taken around atezolizumab (anti-PD-L1) treatment. CDR3 DNA: TGTGCCAGCAGTTACAGGGAGGTCTACGAGCAGTACTTC. Translation gives CASSYREVYEQYF.